Each of the 20 T cell receptor beta chains below was sequenced from the same sample in a study of cytomegalovirus exposure and HLA in healthy donors. PCR amplification relied on 60 Vbeta primers (plus 13 Jbeta primers). TCRdb keeps only in-frame clones here, not all; method: immunoSEQ multiplex PCR. The top ten hold 2% to 2.5% of the sample, which has about 140,000 clones, 70% to 80% seen once. Sample: PBMCs. The origin of the receptors is a woman younger than 35 in good health and CMV-seropositive.

The J gene is TRBJ2-7, the V gene TRBV5-1; D call uncertain. Trimming took off 1 base at V and 7 bases at J, with 9 bases between the two ends. CDR1 and CDR2 from the germline V gene are SGHRS and YFSETQ. This CDR3 contains 12 residues. DNA of the CDR3: TGCGCCAGCAGCTTGAGAGTTGAAGAGCAGTACTTC. It translates to CASSLRVEEQYF.

This clone was seen only a few times. This chain joins TRBV7-9 and TRBJ1-1; D is possibly TRBD1 (5 bases). Trimming left V 1 base short and J 11 bases short, with 17 bases between. Germline CDR1 reads SEHNR; CDR2 reads FQNEAQ (reference sequence). The CDR3 is made up of 14 amino acids. The CDR3 DNA reads as TGTGCCAGCAGCTTAGAACTCGGCTGGGGGGAGGCTTTCTTT. Residues: CASSLELGWGEAFF.

The chain joins TRBV5-1 to TRBJ1-4; D remains unclear. Germline CDR1 SGHRS, CDR2 YFSETQ. V was clipped by 3 bases and J by 1 base, with 22 bases between them. The CDR3 covers 19 residues. This chain's CDR3 is CASSSKEVGLGKTNEKLFF. CDR3 bases: TGCGCCAGCAGCTCCAAGGAGGTCGGACTTGGTAAAACTAATGAAAAACTGTTTTTT. The full variable domain, its missing parts supplied by reference TRBV5-1 and TRBJ1-4, is KAGVTQTPRYLIKTRGQQVTLSCSPISGHRSVSWYQQTPGQGLQFLFEYFSETQRNKGNFPGRFSGRQFSNSRSEMNVSTLELGDSALYLCASSSKEVGLGKTNEKLFFGSGTQLSVL.

The rearrangement links TRBV7-6 to TRBJ1-2; D uncertain. CDR1 is SGHVS and CDR2 is FNYEAQ in the germline V gene. This CDR3 contains 13 residues. V dropped 2 bases and J dropped 3 bases, with 7 bases sitting between them. The CDR3 spells CASSLKEDYGYTF. As DNA, the CDR3 is TGTGCCAGCAGCTTAAAGGAGGACTATGGCTACACCTTC.

V gene TRBV6-5 combines with J gene TRBJ1-5; TRBD1 is a possible D gene (6 bases). The CDR3 totals 14 residues. Germline loops: CDR1 MNHEY, CDR2 SVGAGI. Deletions cut 2 bases from V and 5 bases from J, with 10 bases between. Here the CDR3 reads CASSYARGDQPQHF. The DNA of the CDR3 is TGTGCCAGCAGTTACGCCAGGGGTGATCAGCCCCAGCATTTT.

The gene calls are TRBV10-2 and TRBJ2-7; 9 positions match TRBD1. The CDR3 sequence is 15 residues long. The V and J ends lost 4 bases and 4 bases, in that order; junction bases with no gene match: 8. Germline loops: CDR1 WSHSY, CDR2 SAAADI. CDR3 in DNA: TGCGCCAGCAGTGGGCCGGGACAGGGTCGATACGAGCAGTACTTC. Its protein product is CASSGPGQGRYEQYF.

The chain couples TRBV27 to TRBJ2-7; the match to TRBD1 covers 7 bases. This CDR3 has 13 amino acids. V dropped 5 bases and J dropped 2; count of bases not matched to a gene: 3. Looked up from germline, CDR1 is MNHEY and CDR2 is SMNVEV (reference sequence). The CDR3 DNA reads TGTGCCAGCAGTCGGGACAGACCCTACGAGCAGTACTTC. Translation: CASSRDRPYEQYF.

This chain uses TRBV5-1 with TRBJ2-5; D uncertain. The CDR3 length is 13 residues. Per the germline V gene, CDR1 is SGHRS and CDR2 is YFSETQ. The V end lost 1 base, the J end lost 2 bases, and 6 bases lay between the germline ends. The CDR3 sequence is CASSLKRQETQYF. The CDR3, as DNA: TGCGCCAGCAGCTTGAAACGGCAAGAGACCCAGTACTTC.

The rearrangement joins TRBV7-9 to TRBJ2-5, with TRBD1 matching 7 bases. This CDR3 is 15 amino acids long. Germline lookup yields CDR1 SEHNR and CDR2 FQNEAQ (reference sequence). V lost 5 bases to trimming and J lost 5 bases; unmatched junction nucleotides: 11. The CDR3 sequence is CASSPAAYRGETQYF. The CDR3 nucleotides are TGTGCCAGCAGCCCCGCCGCCTACAGGGGTGAGACCCAGTACTTC.

The V and J genes are TRBV27 and TRBJ2-5, with TRBD1 identical over 8 bases. V was pared by 0 bases and J by 5 bases, with 11 bases of the junction left unmatched. In germline, CDR1 is MNHEY, CDR2 SMNVEV (reference sequence). This CDR3 is 17 amino acids long. The CDR3 protein is CASSLSYGQGAVETQYF. Written as DNA, the CDR3 is TGTGCCAGCAGTTTATCGTATGGACAGGGCGCGGTGGAGACCCAGTACTTC.

The chain couples TRBV19 to TRBJ1-5; 10 positions match TRBD1. CDR3 length equals 15 residues. Looked up from germline, CDR1 is LNHDA and CDR2 is SQIVND (reference sequence). V shed 5 bases and J 2 bases; nucleotides not matched to a gene: 3. Here the CDR3 reads CASSSGTGGNQPQHF. CDR3 nucleotides: TGTGCCAGTAGTTCCGGGACAGGGGGCAATCAGCCCCAGCATTTT.

The chain joins TRBV25-1 to TRBJ2-2, with no clear D. Trimming took off 7 bases at V and 1 base at J, with 10 bases between the two ends. Germline assignment: CDR1 MGHDK and CDR2 SYGVNS. The CDR3 is 14 amino acids. The CDR3 sequence is CASIPPGNTGELFF. The CDR3 coding sequence is TGTGCCAGCATTCCGCCAGGGAACACCGGGGAGCTGTTTTTT.

The rearrangement uses TRBV7-8 and TRBJ2-6; tentatively, D is TRBD2 (6 bases). There are 17 residues in the CDR3. Germline V gives CDR1 SGHVS, CDR2 FQNEAQ. Trimming took off 0 bases at V and 1 base at J, with 10 bases between the two ends. DNA for the CDR3: TGTGCCAGCAGCTTAGCGTTTGGGGGGTCTGGGGCCAACGTCCTGACTTTC. Translation gives CASSLAFGGSGANVLTF. The variable domain in full, with the rest retrieved from reference TRBV7-8 and TRBJ2-6, is GAGVSQSPRYKVAKRGQDVALRCDPISGHVSLFWYQQALGQGPEFLTYFQNEAQLDKSGLPSDRFFAERPEGSVSTLKIQRTQQEDSAVYLCASSLAFGGSGANVLTFGAGSRLTVL.

The J gene is TRBJ1-5, the V gene TRBV7-2, with TRBD1 matching over 7 bases. From germline, CDR1 is SGHTA and CDR2 FQGNSA. V dropped 5 bases and J dropped 4; count of bases not matched to a gene: 5. The CDR3 spans 14 residues. The CDR3 bases are TGTGCCAGCAGCACCGGGACAGCTAATCAGCCCCAGCATTTT. Its translation is CASSTGTANQPQHF.

This chain connects TRBV27 to TRBJ2-1; maybe TRBD1 (6 bases). The CDR3 sequence is 16 residues long. Per germline, CDR1 MNHEY and CDR2 SMNVEV (reference sequence). Deletions cut 0 bases from V and 0 bases from J, with 9 bases between. CDR3 sequence (DNA): TGTGCCAGCAGTTTATCTTCAGGGGACTCCTACAATGAGCAGTTCTTC. It yields the protein CASSLSSGDSYNEQFF.

A single count supports this clone. The gene calls are TRBV27 and TRBJ1-1; perhaps TRBD1 as D (6 bases). Germline lookup yields CDR1 MNHEY and CDR2 SMNVEV (reference sequence). Trimming cost V 5 bases and J 5 bases, with 12 bases left between them. This CDR3 has 13 residues. The CDR3 coding sequence is TGTGCCAGCAGTGCTCAGGGGAAGACTGAAGCTTTCTTT. It encodes CASSAQGKTEAFF.

V gene TRBV11-2 combines with J gene TRBJ2-5, with D possibly being TRBD1 (6 bases). The CDR3 is 15 amino acids. The ends were cut back, 4 bases at V and 5 bases at J, with 17 bases in the middle. From germline, CDR1 is SGHAT and CDR2 FQNNGV. The CDR3, as DNA: TGTGCCAGCAGCTCGCCCCTGACAGGCGCGGAGACCCAGTACTTC. Protein product: CASSSPLTGAETQYF.

The rearrangement links TRBV5-1 to TRBJ2-5; 9 bases are a match to TRBD1. Germline V CDR1 and CDR2: SGHRS, YFSETQ. The CDR3 is made up of 15 amino acids. V shed 5 bases and J 5 bases; nucleotides not matched to a gene: 10. CDR3 region: CASRPGQGWAETQYF. CDR3 bases: TGCGCCAGCAGACCGGGACAGGGCTGGGCGGAGACCCAGTACTTC.

This chain joins TRBV5-1 and TRBJ2-1; TRBD2 matches at 8 bases. V lost 3 bases to trimming and J lost 0 bases; unmatched junction nucleotides: 11. This CDR3 contains 18 residues. Germline values: CDR1 SGHRS, CDR2 YFSETQ. CDR3 bases: TGCGCCAGCAGCTCCCGTCCGGGGGGGCAGAGCTCCTACAATGAGCAGTTCTTC. This encodes CASSSRPGGQSSYNEQFF. The variable domain in full, completed from reference TRBV5-1 and TRBJ2-1, reads KAGVTQTPRYLIKTRGQQVTLSCSPISGHRSVSWYQQTPGQGLQFLFEYFSETQRNKGNFPGRFSGRQFSNSRSEMNVSTLELGDSALYLCASSSRPGGQSSYNEQFFGPGTRLTVL.

J is TRBJ2-3 and V is TRBV19; TRBD2 matches 10 bases. From germline, CDR1 is LNHDA and CDR2 SQIVND (reference sequence). The CDR3 totals 17 residues. J was trimmed by 1 base and V by 5 bases; bases with no gene match: 9. CDR3: CASSLRIGTSGTDTQYF. CDR3 coding DNA: TGTGCCAGTAGTCTCCGAATTGGGACTAGCGGCACAGATACGCAGTATTTT.